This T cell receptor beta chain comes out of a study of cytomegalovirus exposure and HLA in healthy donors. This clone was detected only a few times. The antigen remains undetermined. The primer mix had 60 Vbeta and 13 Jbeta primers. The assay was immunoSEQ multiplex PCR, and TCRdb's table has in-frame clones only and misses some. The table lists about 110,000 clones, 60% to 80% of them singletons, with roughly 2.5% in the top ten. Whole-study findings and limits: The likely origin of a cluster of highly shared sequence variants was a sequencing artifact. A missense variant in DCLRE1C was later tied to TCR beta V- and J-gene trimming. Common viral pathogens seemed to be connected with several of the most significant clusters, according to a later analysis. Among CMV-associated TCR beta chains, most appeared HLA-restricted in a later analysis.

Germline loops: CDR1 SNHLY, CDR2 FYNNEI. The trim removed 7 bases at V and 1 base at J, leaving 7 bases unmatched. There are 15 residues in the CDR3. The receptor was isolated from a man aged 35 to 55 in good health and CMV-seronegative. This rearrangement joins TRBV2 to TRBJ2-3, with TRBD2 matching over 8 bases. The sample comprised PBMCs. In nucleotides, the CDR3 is TGTGCCAGCACCGGACTAGCATATGGCACAGATACGCAGTATTTT. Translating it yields CASTGLAYGTDTQYF.